This T cell receptor beta chain stems from a study of shared clonotypes between healthy human individuals. As for this clone: This sample includes further DNA sequences coding for the same CDR3.

Sequencing used immunoSEQ multiplex PCR; TCRdb keeps in-frame clones, though not all of them. The sample lists nearly 500,000 clones, over 60% seen once, with 13% in the top ten. CDR1 is SGDLS, CDR2 YYNGEE, per germline. CDR3 length: 13 residues. V lost 0 bases and J lost 4, with 7 bases in between. The V and J genes are TRBV9 and TRBJ1-1; D uncertain. Sequencing was done on a sample of PBMCs. The sequence derives from a middle-aged woman in good health. Some clones in this sample may be carry-over from other donors' samples. CDR3 in amino acids: CASSVAGRTEAFF. The CDR3 DNA reads TGTGCCAGCAGCGTAGCTGGGCGCACTGAAGCTTTCTTT.